Below are 13 T cell receptor beta chains sequenced from a single sample in a study of PD-L1 blockade in urothelial cancer. Generated by immunoSEQ multiplex PCR, the TCRdb table keeps only in-frame clones and is missing some. The sample gives 55,000 to 85,000 clones, roughly nine tenths of which show up once; 3% to 4% is in the top ten. The sequencing used PBMCs, collected around atezolizumab (anti-PD-L1) treatment. The source is a man between 60 and 75 years old with urothelial cancer.

The chain combines TRBV6-5 with TRBJ2-4, with TRBD2 identical over 7 bases. CDR1 is MNHEY and CDR2 is SVGAGI in the germline V gene. The CDR3 consists of 14 residues. The V and J ends lost 5 bases and 15 bases, in that order; junction bases with no gene match: 16. The CDR3 region is CASSRGGNNLLWYF. The CDR3 DNA follows: TGTGCCAGCAGTAGGGGAGGGAACAACCTGTTATGGTACTTC.

This sequence joins TRBV9 and TRBJ1-4, with unresolved D. V shed 4 bases and J shed 2 bases, with 9 bases lying between them. The CDR3 has 14 residues. Germline loops: CDR1 SGDLS, CDR2 YYNGEE. As DNA, the CDR3 is TGTGCCAGCAGCCCCTCGGGGACTAATGAAAAACTGTTTTTT. Residues: CASSPSGTNEKLFF.

The chain is built from TRBV6-1 and TRBJ1-5; D perhaps matches TRBD1 (5 bases). Per germline, CDR1 MNHNS and CDR2 SASEGT. V shed 6 bases and J shed 9 bases, with 21 bases lying between them. The CDR3 is made up of 15 amino acids. The CDR3 sequence is CASRGPTGSGGPQHF. Written as DNA, the CDR3 is TGTGCCAGCAGGGGGCCAACAGGATCCGGGGGGCCCCAGCATTTT.

V is TRBV29-1 and J is TRBJ2-5, with 7 bases identical to TRBD1. Trimming removed 8 bases from V and 4 bases from J; junction bases left unmatched: 7. Germline-derived CDR1 and CDR2 are SQVTM and ANQGSEA. The CDR3 has 12 residues. CDR3 sequence: CSPFYRGETQYF. The CDR3 DNA reads as TGCAGCCCTTTCTACAGGGGAGAGACCCAGTACTTC.

The V call is TRBV6-5, the J call TRBJ2-7; D gene ambiguous. Germline lookup yields CDR1 MNHEY and CDR2 SVGAGI. Trimming pared 5 bases from V and 2 bases from J, leaving 13 bases between. The CDR3 runs 14 residues. Here the CDR3 DNA reads TGTGCCAGCAGTGGTAGCCTAAGTACCTACGAGCAGTACTTC. It codes for CASSGSLSTYEQYF.

The CDR3 DNA reads as TGTGCCAGCACCTCCCCCGGACAGGTCCTGTTTTTT. As protein: CASTSPGQVLFF. The chain has TRBV28 and TRBJ1-4; 7 bases line up with TRBD1. The CDR3 is 12 residues long. CDR1 is MDHEN and CDR2 is SYDVKM in the germline V gene. Losses at the gene ends were 7 bases for V and 14 bases for J; bases not matched to a gene: 10.

The chain carries TRBV28 and TRBJ1-5; TRBD1 matches 11 bases. Germline values: CDR1 MDHEN, CDR2 SYDVKM. The trim removed 6 bases at V and 6 bases at J, leaving 10 bases unmatched. The CDR3 runs 16 residues. CDR3 nucleotide sequence: TGTGCCAGCAGCCATGGGGACAGGGGGAATAGTCAGCCCCAGCATTTT. Protein sequence: CASSHGDRGNSQPQHF. The entire variable domain, with the rest obtained from reference TRBV28 and TRBJ1-5, is as follows: DVKVTQSSRYLVKRTGEKVFLECVQDMDHENMFWYRQDPGLGLRLIYFSYDVKMKEKGDIPEGYSVSREKKERFSLILESASTNQTSMYLCASSHGDRGNSQPQHFGDGTRLSIL.

This chain joins TRBV6-5 and TRBJ1-1; a weak D match, TRBD1 (5 bases). Trimming took 0 bases from V and 6 from J, leaving 11 bases between them. Germline V gene lookup returns CDR1 MNHEY and CDR2 SVGAGI. CDR3 size: 14 residues. The DNA of the CDR3 is TGTGCCAGCAGTTACTCGGGCGGGGACGCTGAAGCTTTCTTT. This encodes CASSYSGGDAEAFF.

The chain employs TRBV7-6 and TRBJ2-5; 9 positions match TRBD2. The CDR3 sequence is 14 residues long. Losses at the gene ends were 5 bases for V and 5 bases for J; bases not matched to a gene: 6. Germline V gene data show CDR1 as SGHVS and CDR2 as FNYEAQ. The CDR3 DNA follows: TGTGCCAGCAGCCCGGGGACTAGCTCCGAGACCCAGTACTTC. It specifies CASSPGTSSETQYF.

This chain uses TRBV5-6 with TRBJ1-3; no clear D gene. In germline, CDR1 is SGHDT, CDR2 YYEEEE. This CDR3 has 14 residues. V was trimmed by 2 bases and J by 0 bases, leaving 6 bases between them. The CDR3 DNA follows: TGTGCCAGCAGCTTTAGTAACTCTGGAAACACCATATATTTT. This codes for CASSFSNSGNTIYF.

The genes are TRBV27 and TRBJ1-5; TRBD1 is a possible D gene (5 bases). Trimming cost V 3 bases and J 0 bases, with 9 bases left between them. Germline CDR1 MNHEY, CDR2 SMNVEV (reference sequence). The length of the CDR3 is 15 residues. In nucleotides, the CDR3 is TGTGCCAGCAGTTTTGACAGTTTTAGCAATCAGCCCCAGCATTTT. Translating gives CASSFDSFSNQPQHF.

This clone was found once. This sequence joins TRBV6-5 and TRBJ2-7; D remains ambiguous. There are 14 residues in the CDR3. Trimming cost V 7 bases and J 1 base, with 14 bases left between them. Germline assignment: CDR1 MNHEY and CDR2 SVGAGI. The CDR3 here is CASTYDPTSYEQYF. In nucleotides, the CDR3 is TGTGCCAGCACCTACGATCCCACTTCCTACGAGCAGTACTTC.

V usage is TRBV19 and J usage is TRBJ2-2; D not certain. Germline V gene data show CDR1 as LNHDA and CDR2 as SQIVND (reference sequence). The CDR3 covers 18 residues. With 3 bases removed from V and 0 bases from J, the gap between germline ends came to 17 bases. DNA for the CDR3: TGTGCCAGTAGTATTGGGCAGTTATCCTATCCGAACACCGGGGAGCTGTTTTTT. Translating gives CASSIGQLSYPNTGELFF.